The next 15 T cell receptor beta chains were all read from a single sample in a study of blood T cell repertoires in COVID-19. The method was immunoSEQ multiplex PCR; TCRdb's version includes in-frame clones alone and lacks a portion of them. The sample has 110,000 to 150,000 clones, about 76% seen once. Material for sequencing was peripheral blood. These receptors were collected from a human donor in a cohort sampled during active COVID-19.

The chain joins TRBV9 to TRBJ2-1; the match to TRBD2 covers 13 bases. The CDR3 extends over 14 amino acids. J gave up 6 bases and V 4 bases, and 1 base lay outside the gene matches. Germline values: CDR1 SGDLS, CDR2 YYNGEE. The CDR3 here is CASSRTSGSNEQFF. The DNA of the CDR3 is TGTGCCAGCAGCCGGACTAGCGGGAGCAATGAGCAGTTCTTC.

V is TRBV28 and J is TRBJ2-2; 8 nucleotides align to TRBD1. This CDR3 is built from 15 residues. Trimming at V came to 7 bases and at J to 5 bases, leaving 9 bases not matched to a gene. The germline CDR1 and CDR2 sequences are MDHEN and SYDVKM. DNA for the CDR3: TGTGCCAGCACCCCCACAGGGGGTGATACCGGGGAGCTGTTTTTT. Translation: CASTPTGGDTGELFF.

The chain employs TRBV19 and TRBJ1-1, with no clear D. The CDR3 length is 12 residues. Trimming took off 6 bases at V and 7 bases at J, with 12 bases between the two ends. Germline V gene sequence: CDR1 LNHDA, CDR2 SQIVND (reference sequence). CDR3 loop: CASSDRRFEAFF. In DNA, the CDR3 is TGTGCCAGTAGCGATAGGAGGTTTGAAGCTTTCTTT.

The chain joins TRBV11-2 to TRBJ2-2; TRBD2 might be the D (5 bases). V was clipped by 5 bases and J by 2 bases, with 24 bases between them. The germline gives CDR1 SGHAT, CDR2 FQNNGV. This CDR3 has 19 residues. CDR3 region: CASSRTQVRRASNTGELFF. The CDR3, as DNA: TGTGCCAGCAGCCGGACTCAGGTCAGAAGGGCCTCAAACACCGGGGAGCTGTTTTTT. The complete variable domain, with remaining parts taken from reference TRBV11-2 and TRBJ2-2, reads EAGVAQSPRYKIIEKRQSVAFWCNPISGHATLYWYQQILGQGPKLLIQFQNNGVVDDSQLPKDRFSAERLKGVDSTLKIQPAKLEDSAVYLCASSRTQVRRASNTGELFFGEGSRLTVL.

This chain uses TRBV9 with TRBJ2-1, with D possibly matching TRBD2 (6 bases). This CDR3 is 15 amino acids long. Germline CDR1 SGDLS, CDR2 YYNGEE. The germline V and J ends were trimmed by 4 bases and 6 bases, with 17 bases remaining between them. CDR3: CASSPYWGSGNEQFF. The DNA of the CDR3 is TGTGCCAGCAGCCCCTATTGGGGTAGCGGCAATGAGCAGTTCTTC.

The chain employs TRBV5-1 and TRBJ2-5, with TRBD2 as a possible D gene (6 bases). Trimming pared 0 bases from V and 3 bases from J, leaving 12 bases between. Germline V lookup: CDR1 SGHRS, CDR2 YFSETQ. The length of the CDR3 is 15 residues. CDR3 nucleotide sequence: TGCGCCAGCAGCTTGGCCTTCGGGGGTGAAGAGACCCAGTACTTC. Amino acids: CASSLAFGGEETQYF.

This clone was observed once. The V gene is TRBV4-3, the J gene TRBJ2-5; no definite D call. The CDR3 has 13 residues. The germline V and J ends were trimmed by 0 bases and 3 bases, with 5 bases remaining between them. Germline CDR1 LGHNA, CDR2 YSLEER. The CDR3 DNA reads TGCGCCAGCAGCCAAGAGCGGAAAGAGACCCAGTACTTC. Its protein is CASSQERKETQYF.

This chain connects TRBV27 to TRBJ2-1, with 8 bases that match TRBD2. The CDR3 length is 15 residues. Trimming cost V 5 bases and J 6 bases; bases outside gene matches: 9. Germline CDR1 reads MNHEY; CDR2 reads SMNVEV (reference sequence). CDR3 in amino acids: CASSPAGTRGNEQFF. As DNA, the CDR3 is TGTGCCAGCAGTCCTGCCGGGACTAGAGGCAATGAGCAGTTCTTC.

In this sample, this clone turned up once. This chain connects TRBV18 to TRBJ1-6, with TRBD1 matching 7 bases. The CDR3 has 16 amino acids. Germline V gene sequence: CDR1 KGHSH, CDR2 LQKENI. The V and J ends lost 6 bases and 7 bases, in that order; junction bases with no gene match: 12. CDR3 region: CASSPTGGGQNSPLHF. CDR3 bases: TGTGCCAGCTCTCCAACCGGGGGGGGACAGAATTCACCCCTCCACTTT.

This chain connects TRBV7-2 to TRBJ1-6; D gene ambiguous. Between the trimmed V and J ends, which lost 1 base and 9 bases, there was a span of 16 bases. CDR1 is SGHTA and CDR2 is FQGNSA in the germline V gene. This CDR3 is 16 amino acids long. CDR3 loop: CASSLGGGIESSPLHF. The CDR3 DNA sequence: TGTGCCAGCAGCTTAGGAGGAGGCATCGAAAGTTCACCCCTCCACTTT.

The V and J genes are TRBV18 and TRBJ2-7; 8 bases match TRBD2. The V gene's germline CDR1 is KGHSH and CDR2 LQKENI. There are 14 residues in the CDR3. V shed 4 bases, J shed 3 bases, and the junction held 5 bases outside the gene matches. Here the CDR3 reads CASSQGLDYYEQYF. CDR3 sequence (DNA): TGTGCCAGCTCACAGGGACTAGATTACTACGAGCAGTACTTC.

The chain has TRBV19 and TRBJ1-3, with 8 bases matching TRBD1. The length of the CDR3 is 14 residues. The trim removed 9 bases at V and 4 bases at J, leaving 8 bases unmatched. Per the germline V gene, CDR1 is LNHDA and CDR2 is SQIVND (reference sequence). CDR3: CASVQGARGNTIYF. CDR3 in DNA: TGTGCCAGCGTTCAGGGGGCGCGAGGAAACACCATATATTTT.

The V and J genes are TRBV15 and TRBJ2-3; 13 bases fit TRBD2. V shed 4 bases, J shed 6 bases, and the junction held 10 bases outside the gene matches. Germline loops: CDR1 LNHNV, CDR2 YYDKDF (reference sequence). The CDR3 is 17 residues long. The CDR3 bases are TGTGCCACCAGCAAAATAGGACTAGCGGGAGCCGGGGATACGCAGTATTTT. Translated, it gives CATSKIGLAGAGDTQYF.

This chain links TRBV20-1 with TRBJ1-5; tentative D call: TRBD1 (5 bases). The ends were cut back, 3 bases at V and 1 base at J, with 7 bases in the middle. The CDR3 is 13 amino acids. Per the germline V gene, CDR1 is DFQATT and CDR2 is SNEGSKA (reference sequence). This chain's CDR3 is CSASWGSNQPQHF. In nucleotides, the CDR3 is TGCAGTGCTAGTTGGGGCAGCAATCAGCCCCAGCATTTT.

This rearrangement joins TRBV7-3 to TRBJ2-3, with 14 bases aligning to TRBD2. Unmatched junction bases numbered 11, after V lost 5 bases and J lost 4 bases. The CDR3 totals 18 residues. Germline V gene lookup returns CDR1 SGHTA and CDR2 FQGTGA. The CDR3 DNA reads TGTGCCAGCAGCCCCGGGACTAGCGGGAGTTTCGGCCCAGATACGCAGTATTTT. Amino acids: CASSPGTSGSFGPDTQYF. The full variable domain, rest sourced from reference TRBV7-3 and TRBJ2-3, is GAGVSQTPSNKVTEKGKYVELRCDPISGHTALYWYRQSLGQGPEFLIYFQGTGAADDSGLPNDRFFAVRPEGSVSTLKIQRTERGDSAVYLCASSPGTSGSFGPDTQYFGPGTRLTVL.